This T cell receptor (beta chain) was documented in a study of beta chain features in type 1 diabetes. Across the whole study: When patients were set against healthy donors, age, gender and cell yields were similar. Broader study findings: Within each of all four CD4+ subsets, Type 1 diabetes patients had TCRB CDR3s that were moderately but significantly shorter.

About this clone: Its antigen is not identified.

Every bit of the isolated RNA underwent reverse transcription, so sequencing read expressed TCRB transcripts. Data came from immunoSEQ multiplex PCR; TCRdb stores just in-frame clones and leaves some out. The profile shows roughly 140,000 clones, roughly 50% of them singletons. This receptor was identified in a man younger than 30 in good health. The source material was Tregs from blood.

CDR3 in amino acids: CASSYQGAGGNTIYF. CDR3 nucleotides: TGTGCCAGCAGTTACCAGGGGGCTGGTGGAAACACCATATATTTT. The genes are TRBV6-5 and TRBJ1-3; TRBD1 matches 8 bases. The CDR3 has 15 amino acids. Trimming cost V 2 bases and J 3 bases; bases outside gene matches: 3. Germline V gene lookup returns CDR1 MNHEY and CDR2 SVGAGI.